This T cell receptor beta chain was retrieved from a study of blood T cells in healthy people across ages. Combining a sample-barcoded 5' primer with a J-beta primer mix, a second PCR ran for roughly 7 to 12 cycles. TCRdb reprocessed the 5' RACE reads with MiXCR, giving one entry per CDR3 protein. The sample has hundreds of thousands of distinct CDR3 sequences; more than 55% are singletons. Trimming took 6 bases from V and 3 from J, leaving 14 bases between them. Germline lookup yields CDR1 SGHTA and CDR2 FQGTGA. This CDR3 spans 15 amino acids. This sequence originates from a man between 40 and 49 years old in good health. The specimen was blood. The V gene is TRBV7-3, the J gene TRBJ2-2; D uncertain. CDR3 amino acids: CASRITLTDTGELFF. The CDR3 DNA sequence: TGTGCCAGCAGGATTACCCTGACCGACACCGGGGAGCTGTTTTTT.